The 3 T cell receptor beta chains reported below all come from one sample, sequenced in a study of radiation and T cells in renal cell carcinoma. Data came from immunoSEQ multiplex PCR; TCRdb stores just in-frame clones and leaves some out. The data contain just under 150,000 clones, approximately 86% of them singletons. Documented time point: blood 4 weeks post-SBRT, at nephrectomy. Treatment in this sample: 15 Gy SBRT to primary tumor, nephrectomy 4 weeks later. Sequencing used blood, obtained from a patient whose treatment included radiotherapy and nephrectomy. These receptors were taken from a woman in her 50s with renal cell carcinoma.

Only a few counts were recorded for this clone. The chain combines TRBV4-3 with TRBJ1-2, with D unclear. CDR1 is LGHNA, CDR2 YSLEER, per germline. Trimming pared 0 bases from V and 0 bases from J, leaving 8 bases between. The CDR3 totals 15 residues. The CDR3 here is CASSQDVTTNYGYTF. The CDR3 DNA follows: TGCGCCAGCAGCCAAGACGTCACAACTAACTATGGCTACACCTTC.

The gene calls are TRBV5-4 and TRBJ2-2; unclear D gene. The germline V and J ends were trimmed by 5 bases and 2 bases, with 10 bases remaining between them. The CDR3 runs to 14 residues. Germline V CDR1 and CDR2: SGHNT, YYREEE (reference sequence). The CDR3 DNA reads TGTGCCAGCAGTCCTCCCACAAACACCGGGGAGCTGTTTTTT. Its translation is CASSPPTNTGELFF.

This clone was recorded many times. The V call is TRBV10-3, the J call TRBJ1-6; TRBD1 matches 7 bases. The CDR3 has 16 residues. V was clipped by 6 bases and J by 6 bases; unmatched bases: 11. Germline-derived CDR1 and CDR2 are ENHRY and SYGVKD. CDR3 sequence: CAIRRDRASRNSPLHF. CDR3 DNA: TGTGCCATCAGAAGAGACAGGGCTTCCCGTAATTCACCCCTCCACTTT.